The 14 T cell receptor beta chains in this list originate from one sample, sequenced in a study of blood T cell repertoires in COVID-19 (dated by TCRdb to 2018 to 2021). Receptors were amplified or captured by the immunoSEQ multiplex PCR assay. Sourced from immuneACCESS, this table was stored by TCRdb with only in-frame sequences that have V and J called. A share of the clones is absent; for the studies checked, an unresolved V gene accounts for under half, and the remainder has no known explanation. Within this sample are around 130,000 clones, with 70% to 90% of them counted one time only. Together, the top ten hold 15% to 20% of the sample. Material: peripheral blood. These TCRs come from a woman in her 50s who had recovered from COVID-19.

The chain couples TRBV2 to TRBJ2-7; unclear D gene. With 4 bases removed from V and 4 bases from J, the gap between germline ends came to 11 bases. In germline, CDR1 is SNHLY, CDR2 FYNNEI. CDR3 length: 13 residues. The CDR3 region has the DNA TGTGCCAGCAGTGTATTCCTCGGGTACGAGCAGTACTTC. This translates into CASSVFLGYEQYF.

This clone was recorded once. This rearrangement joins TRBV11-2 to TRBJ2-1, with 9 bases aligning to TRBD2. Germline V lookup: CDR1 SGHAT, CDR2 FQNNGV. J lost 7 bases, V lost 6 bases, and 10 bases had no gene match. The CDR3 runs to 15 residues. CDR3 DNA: TGTGCCAGCAGGCATGCAGGACTAGCGAGGAATGAGCAGTTCTTC. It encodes CASRHAGLARNEQFF.

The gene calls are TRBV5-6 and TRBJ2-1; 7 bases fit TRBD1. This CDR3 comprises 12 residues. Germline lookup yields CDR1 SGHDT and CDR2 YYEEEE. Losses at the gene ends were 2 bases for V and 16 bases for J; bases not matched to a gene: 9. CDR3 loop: CASSFGRTGDFF. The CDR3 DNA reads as TGTGCCAGCAGCTTTGGAAGGACAGGAGATTTCTTC.

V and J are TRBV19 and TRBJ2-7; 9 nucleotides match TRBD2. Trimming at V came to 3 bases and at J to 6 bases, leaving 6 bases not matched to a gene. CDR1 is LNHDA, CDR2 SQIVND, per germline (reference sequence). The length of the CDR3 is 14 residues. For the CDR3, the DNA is TGTGCCAGTAGTATCCCGGGACTAGCAGTCGAGCAGTACTTC. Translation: CASSIPGLAVEQYF.

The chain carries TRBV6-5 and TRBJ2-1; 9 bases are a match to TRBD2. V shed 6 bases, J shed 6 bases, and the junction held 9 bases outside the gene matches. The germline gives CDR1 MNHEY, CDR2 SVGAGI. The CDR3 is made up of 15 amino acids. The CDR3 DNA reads TGTGCCAGCAGCCAGGAGCGGGGGGTAGTCAATGAGCAGTTCTTC. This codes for CASSQERGVVNEQFF.

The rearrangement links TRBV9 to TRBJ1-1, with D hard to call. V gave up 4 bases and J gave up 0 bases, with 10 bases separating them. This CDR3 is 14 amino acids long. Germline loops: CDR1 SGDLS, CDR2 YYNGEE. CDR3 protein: CASSPRTVNTEAFF. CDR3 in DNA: TGTGCCAGCAGCCCCCGGACTGTGAACACTGAAGCTTTCTTT.

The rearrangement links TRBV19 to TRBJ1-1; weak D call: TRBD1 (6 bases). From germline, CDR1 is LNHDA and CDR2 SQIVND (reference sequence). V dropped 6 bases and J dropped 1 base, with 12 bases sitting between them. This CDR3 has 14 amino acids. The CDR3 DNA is TGTGCCAGTAGAATTGACAGGAGGAACACTGAAGCTTTCTTT. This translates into CASRIDRRNTEAFF.

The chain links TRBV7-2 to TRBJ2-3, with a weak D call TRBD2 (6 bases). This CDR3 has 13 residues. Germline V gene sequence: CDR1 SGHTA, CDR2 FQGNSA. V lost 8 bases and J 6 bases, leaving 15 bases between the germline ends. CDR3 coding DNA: TGTGCCAGCCGGGACTGGCCGATGGATACGCAGTATTTT. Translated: CASRDWPMDTQYF.

This chain's CDR3 is CASSARDRSYEQYF. The CDR3 nucleotides read TGTGCCAGCAGCGCCCGGGACAGATCCTACGAGCAGTACTTC. The chain links TRBV2 to TRBJ2-7; TRBD1 aligns across 7 bases. Germline-derived CDR1 and CDR2 are SNHLY and FYNNEI. V trimming: 6 bases; J trimming: 1 base; junction bases outside the gene matches: 6. This CDR3 has 14 residues.

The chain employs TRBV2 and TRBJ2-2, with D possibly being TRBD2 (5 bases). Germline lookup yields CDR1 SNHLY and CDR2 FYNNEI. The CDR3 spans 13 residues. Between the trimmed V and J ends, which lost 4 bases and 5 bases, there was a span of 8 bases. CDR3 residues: CASSVARTGELFF. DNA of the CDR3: TGTGCCAGCAGTGTAGCGAGGACCGGGGAGCTGTTTTTT.

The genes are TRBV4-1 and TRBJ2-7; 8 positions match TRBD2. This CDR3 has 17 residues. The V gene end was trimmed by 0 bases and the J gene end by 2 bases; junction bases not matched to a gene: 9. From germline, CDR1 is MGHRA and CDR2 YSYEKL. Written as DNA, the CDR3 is TGCGCCAGCAGCCAAGATTATCTGGCGGGAGGAACCTACGAGCAGTACTTC. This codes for CASSQDYLAGGTYEQYF.

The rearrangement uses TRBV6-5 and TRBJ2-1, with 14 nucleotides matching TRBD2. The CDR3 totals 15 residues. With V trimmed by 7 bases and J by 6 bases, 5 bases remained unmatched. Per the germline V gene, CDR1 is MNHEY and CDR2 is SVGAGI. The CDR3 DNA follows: TGTGCCAGCATTCTCGGGACTAGCGGGAGCAATGAGCAGTTCTTC. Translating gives CASILGTSGSNEQFF.

For the CDR3, the DNA is TGCGCCAGCAGCTTGTCGCTCAGGGGGCGCGGGGAGACCCAGTACTTC. It translates to CASSLSLRGRGETQYF. V and J are TRBV5-1 and TRBJ2-5, with 8 bases lining up with TRBD1. This CDR3 spans 16 amino acids. Germline V gene data show CDR1 as SGHRS and CDR2 as YFSETQ. V dropped 1 base and J dropped 5; count of bases not matched to a gene: 10.

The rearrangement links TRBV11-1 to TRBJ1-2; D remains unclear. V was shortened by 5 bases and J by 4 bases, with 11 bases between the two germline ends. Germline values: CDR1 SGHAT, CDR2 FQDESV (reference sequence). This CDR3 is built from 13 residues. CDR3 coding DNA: TGTGCCAGCAGCCAGGACTCCTTCTATGGCTACACCTTC. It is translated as CASSQDSFYGYTF.